Listed below are T cell receptor beta chains from one sample, sequenced in a study of technical replicates of blood from a few donors. Data came from immunoSEQ multiplex PCR; TCRdb stores just in-frame clones and leaves some out. The table has tens of thousands of clones, around 92% seen once. The specimen was T cells isolated from PBMCs. These receptors all come from a human donor in good health. CDR3s include the opening cysteine and the closing phenylalanine or tryptophan. Each record gives: CDR3 length, clone size, D gene, J gene, V gene, CDR3 protein, CDR3 DNA. A D gene is named only where the DNA matches it firmly. Part of the rows lack a size; the others show once, few, many or a class for expanded clones.

cdr3_length: 15; clone_size: .; d_call: TRBD2; j_call: TRBJ2-7; v_call: TRBV9; cdr3_aa: CASSMTSGWDYEQYF; cdr3_nt: TGTGCCAGCAGCATGACTAGCGGGTGGGACTACGAGCAGTACTTC
cdr3_length: 16; clone_size: .; d_call: TRBD2; j_call: TRBJ2-7; v_call: TRBV10-1; cdr3_aa: CASSESSGLAGSEQYF; cdr3_nt: TGCGCCAGCAGTGAGTCTTCGGGACTAGCGGGGAGCGAGCAGTACTTC
cdr3_length: 11; clone_size: .; d_call: .; j_call: TRBJ2-7; v_call: TRBV20-1; cdr3_aa: CSASGSSEQYF; cdr3_nt: TGCAGTGCTAGCGGGTCCTCCGAGCAGTACTTC
cdr3_length: 13; clone_size: .; d_call: TRBD2; j_call: TRBJ2-7; v_call: TRBV2; cdr3_aa: CASGTSGSDVQYF; cdr3_nt: TGTGCCAGTGGGACTAGCGGGAGCGATGTGCAGTACTTC
cdr3_length: 15; clone_size: .; d_call: .; j_call: TRBJ2-3; v_call: TRBV4-3; cdr3_aa: CASSQRDVLGDTQYF; cdr3_nt: TGCGCCAGCAGCCAGCGGGATGTCCTCGGAGATACGCAGTATTTT
cdr3_length: 16; clone_size: .; d_call: .; j_call: TRBJ1-1; v_call: TRBV7-2; cdr3_aa: CASSLALQGSYTEAFF; cdr3_nt: TGTGCCAGCAGCTTAGCGCTTCAGGGGTCATACACTGAAGCTTTCTTT
cdr3_length: 15; clone_size: .; d_call: .; j_call: TRBJ1-1; v_call: TRBV19; cdr3_aa: CASRTQVSVNTEAFF; cdr3_nt: TGTGCCAGTAGAACCCAGGTATCAGTGAACACTGAAGCTTTCTTT
cdr3_length: 15; clone_size: .; d_call: TRBD2; j_call: TRBJ2-1; v_call: TRBV11-2; cdr3_aa: CASSSLAGVYNEQFF; cdr3_nt: TGTGCCAGCAGCTCACTGGCGGGAGTATACAATGAGCAGTTCTTC
cdr3_length: 17; clone_size: .; d_call: TRBD1; j_call: TRBJ2-6; v_call: TRBV18; cdr3_aa: CASSPRTGNSGANVLTF; cdr3_nt: TGTGCCAGCTCACCTAGGACAGGGAACTCTGGGGCCAACGTCCTGACTTTC
cdr3_length: 17; clone_size: once; d_call: TRBD1; j_call: TRBJ1-1; v_call: TRBV28; cdr3_aa: CASSLSEFGTVNTEAFF; cdr3_nt: TGTGCCAGCAGTTTGAGCGAATTTGGGACAGTGAACACTGAAGCTTTCTTT
cdr3_length: 14; clone_size: .; d_call: TRBD1; j_call: TRBJ2-5; v_call: TRBV10-3; cdr3_aa: CAIKTGQGDETQYF; cdr3_nt: TGTGCCATCAAAACGGGACAGGGTGATGAGACCCAGTACTTC
cdr3_length: 15; clone_size: .; d_call: TRBD1; j_call: TRBJ2-1; v_call: TRBV5-4; cdr3_aa: CASSLEQGRYNEQFF; cdr3_nt: TGTGCCAGCAGCTTGGAACAGGGGCGCTACAATGAGCAGTTCTTC
cdr3_length: 18; clone_size: .; d_call: .; j_call: TRBJ2-2; v_call: TRBV9; cdr3_aa: CASSSPWGGGLNTGELFF; cdr3_nt: TGTGCCAGCAGCTCTCCCTGGGGCGGCGGATTGAACACCGGGGAGCTGTTTTTT
cdr3_length: 15; clone_size: .; d_call: TRBD1; j_call: TRBJ1-1; v_call: TRBV5-1; cdr3_aa: CASSEGTGGNTEAFF; cdr3_nt: TGCGCCAGCAGCGAAGGGACAGGGGGGAACACTGAAGCTTTCTTT
cdr3_length: 17; clone_size: .; d_call: TRBD1; j_call: TRBJ1-3; v_call: TRBV18; cdr3_aa: CASSPYGQGPIGNTIYF; cdr3_nt: TGTGCCAGCTCACCATACGGACAGGGGCCGATTGGGAACACCATATATTTT
cdr3_length: 16; clone_size: once; d_call: .; j_call: TRBJ2-7; v_call: TRBV7-9; cdr3_aa: CASSLSGGVSSYEQYF; cdr3_nt: TGTGCCAGCAGCTTAAGTGGCGGGGTAAGCTCCTACGAGCAGTACTTC